Below, 25 T cell receptor beta chains from the same sample are listed, as sequenced in a study of T cell repertoires in cytomegalovirus infection. TCRdb reprocessed the reads with MiXCR, giving one entry per CDR3 protein. The table includes nearly 450,000 distinct CDR3 sequences, under 40% detected once. Sequences were obtained from PBMCs. The receptors stem from a human donor in good health (CMV status not recorded). Some clones in this sample may be carry-over from other donors' samples.

A note on this clonotype: A read error may account for a junction end that differs from germline. In nucleotides, the CDR3 is TGTGCCAGCACTTGGGGGACAGGGAACTCTGAAGCTTTCTTT. Translating gives CASTWGTGNSEAFF. V gene TRBV12-3 or TRBV12-4 combines with J gene TRBJ1-1; TRBD1 aligns across 9 bases. This CDR3 has 14 residues.

This rearrangement joins TRBV27 to TRBJ1-1, with a weak D call TRBD1 (6 bases). Germline-derived CDR1 and CDR2 are MNHEY and SMNVEV (reference sequence). This CDR3 has 16 amino acids. Trimming took off 7 bases at V and 2 bases at J, with 20 bases between the two ends. In nucleotides, the CDR3 is TGTGCCAGCACCCCCGCGGGGGCAGGGTCAAACACTGAAGCTTTCTTT. This gives the protein CASTPAGAGSNTEAFF.

The rearrangement uses TRBV2 and TRBJ2-1; no definite D call. V was trimmed by 6 bases and J by 8 bases, leaving 11 bases between them. Germline loops: CDR1 SNHLY, CDR2 FYNNEI. The CDR3 is made up of 12 amino acids. This CDR3 is CASSKPIHEQFF. CDR3 DNA: TGTGCCAGCAGCAAACCCATCCATGAGCAGTTCTTC.

This clonotype came up a few times. V is TRBV5-4 and J is TRBJ2-5; 7 bases are a match to TRBD1. The CDR3 contains 13 residues. Germline V gives CDR1 SGHNT, CDR2 YYREEE (reference sequence). With V trimmed by 5 bases and J by 0 bases, 1 base remained unmatched. Here the CDR3 reads CASRGTDQETQYF. The CDR3 region has the DNA TGTGCCAGCAGAGGGACAGACCAAGAGACCCAGTACTTC.

This clonotype was detected once. This clone may be a read error of a much larger clone one base away. The V and J genes are TRBV5-4 and TRBJ2-5; 7 nucleotides line up with TRBD2. The length of the CDR3 is 14 residues. Germline-derived CDR1 and CDR2 are SGHNT and YYREEE (reference sequence). Here the CDR3 reads CASSSRGIQESQYF. For the CDR3, the DNA is TGTGCCAGCAGCTCGCGGGGGATCCAAGAGTCCCAGTACTTC. Full variable domain (remainder filled in from reference TRBV5-4 and TRBJ2-5): ETGVTQSPTHLIKTRGQQVTLRCSSQSGHNTVSWYQQALGQGPQFIFQYYREEENGRGNFPPRFSGLQFPNYSSELNVNALELDDSALYLCASSSRGIQESQYFGPGTRLLVL.

The chain recombines TRBV11-2 with TRBJ1-6; D unresolved. The V gene's germline CDR1 is SGHAT and CDR2 FQNNGV. CDR3 length equals 14 residues. V shed 4 bases and J shed 9 bases, with 13 bases lying between them. The CDR3 here is CASSSGSNISPLHF. In DNA, the CDR3 is TGTGCCAGCAGCTCGGGATCGAATATTTCACCCCTCCACTTT.

The chain is built from TRBV6-1 and TRBJ1-5; D is unresolved. This CDR3 is 13 amino acids long. Germline V gene sequence: CDR1 MNHNS, CDR2 SASEGT. Trimming removed 5 bases at V and 6 bases at J, with 11 bases between. CDR3 bases: TGTGCCAGCAGTCCCCGCGTTGGTCAGCCCCAGCATTTT. Translation gives CASSPRVGQPQHF.

This clonotype has only a few counts. The chain couples TRBV5-1 to TRBJ2-7; perhaps TRBD1 as D (6 bases). The CDR3 totals 12 residues. The V gene lost 4 bases and the J gene lost 6 bases, with 11 bases spanning the gap. Germline V gives CDR1 SGHRS, CDR2 YFSETQ. CDR3 nucleotides: TGCGCCAGCAGCGAAGGGACATCCGAGCAGTACTTC. It encodes CASSEGTSEQYF.

CDR3 sequence (DNA): TGTGCCAGCAGTGAATCCTACACGAACACCGGGGAGCTGTTTTTT. Translating it yields CASSESYTNTGELFF. The gene calls are TRBV25-1 and TRBJ2-2, with D unresolved. The V and J ends lost 1 base and 0 bases respectively, with 6 bases between them. Germline loops: CDR1 MGHDK, CDR2 SYGVNS. This CDR3 region has 15 residues.

V and J are TRBV27 and TRBJ2-3; 9 bases match TRBD1. After removal of 4 bases from V and 2 bases from J, the junction contained 7 bases not matched to a gene. The germline gives CDR1 MNHEY, CDR2 SMNVEV (reference sequence). CDR3 length equals 16 residues. The chain's CDR3 is CASSSDRGIITDTQYF. In nucleotides, the CDR3 is TGTGCCAGCAGTTCTGACAGGGGGATAATCACAGATACGCAGTATTTT.

This clonotype was counted a single time. The conserved closing phenylalanine or tryptophan is absent in this CDR3, likely reflecting a read error. The V call is TRBV7-8, the J call TRBJ2-2, with D perhaps TRBD1 (6 bases). The CDR3 runs to 15 residues. Per germline, CDR1 SGHVS and CDR2 FQNEAQ. This chain's CDR3 is CASSSDRANPGELFV. CDR3 DNA: TGTGCCAGCAGCTCGGACAGAGCGAACCCCGGGGAGCTGTTTGTT.

In this sample, this clonotype turned up many times. The chain carries TRBV7-3 and TRBJ2-3, with 8 nucleotides matching TRBD2. After removal of 5 bases from V and 2 bases from J, the junction contained 6 bases not matched to a gene. The CDR3 length is 15 residues. Germline V gene sequence: CDR1 SGHTA, CDR2 FQGTGA. This chain's CDR3 is CASSVTSVATDTQYF. As DNA, the CDR3 is TGTGCCAGCAGCGTGACTAGCGTGGCCACAGATACGCAGTATTTT.

On this clonotype itself: A much larger clone is a single base away; this may be a read error. J is TRBJ1-4 and V is TRBV7-2; 10 bases agree with TRBD1. Germline V gene data show CDR1 as SGHTA and CDR2 as FQGNSA. The CDR3 consists of 17 residues. CDR3 loop: CASSTRDRGRSNEKLLF. DNA for the CDR3: TGTGCCAGCAGCACCCGGGACAGGGGAAGATCTAATGAAAAACTGTTGTTT.

This clonotype was observed at least ten times. The rearrangement joins TRBV7-2 to TRBJ1-4; the match to TRBD1 covers 7 bases. V trimming: 4 bases; J trimming: 5 bases; junction bases outside the gene matches: 7. This CDR3 is 15 amino acids long. Germline V gene data show CDR1 as SGHTA and CDR2 as FQGNSA. CDR3 nucleotides: TGTGCCAGCAGCTCGTCGACAGGGTCAAATGAAAAACTGTTTTTT. Amino acid sequence: CASSSSTGSNEKLFF.

This clonotype was observed a few times. The chain links TRBV7-6 to TRBJ1-3; D gene ambiguous. Germline V gene data show CDR1 as SGHVS and CDR2 as FNYEAQ. V lost 0 bases to trimming and J lost 3 bases, with 18 bases between them. The CDR3 runs to 18 residues. The CDR3 spells CASSLAPPRARIGNTIYF. Written as DNA, the CDR3 is TGTGCCAGCAGCTTAGCTCCCCCGCGCGCTCGGATTGGAAACACCATATATTTT.

This chain uses TRBV2 with TRBJ2-7; D is unresolved. Per the germline V gene, CDR1 is SNHLY and CDR2 is FYNNEI. The V gene lost 5 bases and the J gene lost 2 bases, with 13 bases spanning the gap. The CDR3 covers 14 residues. The CDR3 DNA is TGTGCCAGCAGTCTCCGGGTCAACACCTACGAGCAGTACTTC. This sequence encodes CASSLRVNTYEQYF.

This clonotype was recorded once. The chain uses TRBV7-2 and TRBJ1-6, with D possibly matching TRBD1 (5 bases). Germline loops: CDR1 SGHTA, CDR2 FQGNSA. V lost 6 bases, J lost 9 bases, and 15 bases lay in between. This CDR3 contains 14 residues. CDR3 residues: CASRPGKGSSPLHF. Here the CDR3 DNA reads TGTGCCAGCAGACCGGGAAAGGGGAGTTCACCCCTCCACTTT.

This clonotype has a handful of counts. V gene TRBV12-3 or TRBV12-4 combines with J gene TRBJ1-5; D perhaps matches TRBD1 (5 bases). The CDR3 sequence is 13 residues long. Trimming shortened V by 5 bases and J by 7 bases, and 12 bases separated the two germline ends. The CDR3 here is CASSDRSEQPQHF. As DNA, the CDR3 is TGTGCCAGCAGTGACAGATCAGAGCAGCCCCAGCATTTT.

This chain uses TRBV12-3 or TRBV12-4 with TRBJ1-1, with D tentatively TRBD1 (5 bases). Trimming removed 4 bases from V and 2 bases from J, with 11 bases in between. The CDR3 consists of 14 residues. CDR3 nucleotide sequence: TGTGCCAGCAGTTGGGGCCTCGGAAACACTGAAGCTTTCTTT. This gives the protein CASSWGLGNTEAFF.

This clonotype was picked up a small number of times. The genes are TRBV5-1 and TRBJ2-7, with D unclear. Germline CDR1 and CDR2: SGHRS and YFSETQ. The V end lost 0 bases, the J end lost 10 bases, and 14 bases lay between the germline ends. This CDR3 spans 13 amino acids. The CDR3 coding sequence is TGCGCCAGCAGCTTGGCCTTGAGGACGGACCAGTACTTC. Its protein product is CASSLALRTDQYF.

A word on this clonotype: A much bigger clone sits one base away, suggesting this may be a read error. The CDR3 carries no conserved terminal phenylalanine or tryptophan, so it likely arises from a read error. The chain uses TRBV27 and TRBJ2-1; D remains ambiguous. CDR3 length: 13 residues. The ends were cut back, 2 bases at V and 8 bases at J, with 10 bases in the middle. The germline V gene has CDR1 MNHEY and CDR2 SMNVEV (reference sequence). Here the CDR3 DNA reads TGTGCCAGCAGTTTACTCGGTTCCGATGAGCAGTTCTTA. Translation: CASSLLGSDEQFL.

This clonotype was seen only a few times. The chain couples TRBV7-2 to TRBJ2-5; D unclear. Trimming pared 5 bases from V and 7 bases from J, leaving 17 bases between. Germline V gene data show CDR1 as SGHTA and CDR2 as FQGNSA. The CDR3 runs 14 residues. DNA for the CDR3: TGTGCCAGCAGCCCACCAGGACCACGAGGGACCCAGTACTTC. Its translation is CASSPPGPRGTQYF.

There are a few counts of this clonotype. A read error may be the cause here, since a much bigger clone is one base away. The rearrangement uses TRBV11-2 and TRBJ2-5; D is perhaps TRBD2 (5 bases). The CDR3 covers 14 residues. V lost 1 base to trimming and J lost 0 bases, with 6 bases between them. CDR1 and CDR2 (germline): SGHAT, FQNNGV. In DNA form, the CDR3 reads TGTGCCAGCAGCTTAGGGGAGAACCAAGAGACCCAGTACTTC. Translating it yields CASSLGENQETQYF.

The chain couples TRBV7-6 to TRBJ1-4; D not certain. The CDR3 contains 14 residues. The ends were cut back, 2 bases at V and 7 bases at J, with 11 bases in the middle. Germline CDR1 reads SGHVS; CDR2 reads FNYEAQ. The CDR3 bases are TGTGCCAGCAGCTTAAGGGCGCGAGGTGAAAAACTGTTTTTT. Encoded protein: CASSLRARGEKLFF. Combining the CDR3 with reference TRBV7-6 and TRBJ1-4 gives the whole variable domain GAGVSQSPRYKVTKRGQDVALRCDPISGHVSLYWYRQALGQGPEFLTYFNYEAQQDKSGLPNDRFSAERPEGSISTLTIQRTEQRDSAMYRCASSLRARGEKLFFGSGTQLSVL.

This clonotype showed up many times. This chain uses TRBV5-1 with TRBJ1-1; a weak D match, TRBD1 (5 bases). Germline V CDR1 and CDR2: SGHRS, YFSETQ. The CDR3 is 14 amino acids. V lost 4 bases and J lost 4, with 14 bases in between. The CDR3 region is CASSVRGGSTEAFF. DNA of the CDR3: TGCGCCAGCAGCGTTCGCGGGGGTTCCACTGAAGCTTTCTTT.